The entry below describes one T cell receptor beta chain. Its antigen is unidentified. This sample's time point: newly diagnosed GD, antithyroid drugs for less than 3 months. With RNA extracted from PBMCs as input, the TCR library was made. The sample comes from a study of regulatory T cells in long-lasting Graves disease. The length of the CDR3 is 15 residues. The germline CDR1 and CDR2 sequences are MGHRA and YSYEKL. V lost 4 bases and J 9 bases, leaving 19 bases between the germline ends. Points from the study as a whole: New patients shared fewer public clonotypes (around 880) than persistent patients did (roughly 2,500). Tissue studied was limited to peripheral blood, excluding thyroid tissue.

Arm-PCR with iRepertoire HTBI primers amplified the CDR3 regions for these TCR beta libraries. TCRdb re-called the multiplex PCR reads with MiXCR, one entry per CDR3 protein. The sample records under 500,000 distinct CDR3 sequences, roughly 17% being singletons. These data were likewise used in another study, on T cells in Graves' hyperthyroidism and ophthalmopathy. According to that study: First-round RT-PCR targeting the TCR CDR3 was performed with the HTBI primer set. Among clonotypes expanded in thyroid above 0.001, most were also found in blood.

The chain couples TRBV4-1 to TRBJ1-5; TRBD1 is a possible D gene (5 bases). Sequenced material: peripheral blood mononuclear cells (PBMCs), taken at new diagnosis, from a patient treated with antithyroid drugs. This sequence originates from a woman younger than 45 with Graves disease. In DNA, the CDR3 is TGCGCCAGCAGCCGCTGGAGGGGTCCCTCAGGGCCCCAGCATTTT. Its protein product is CASSRWRGPSGPQHF.